This T cell receptor (beta chain) was sequenced for a study of T-cell reconstitution after alpha-beta-depleted transplantation in children. Germline V gene sequence: CDR1 SGHRS, CDR2 YFSETQ. V lost 3 bases and J lost 0, with 13 bases in between. The CDR3 covers 15 residues. During its preparation, the TCRbeta library received unique molecular identifiers. TCRdb re-called the PCR reads with MiXCR, one entry per CDR3 protein. This table has some 840,000 distinct CDR3 sequences, around 15% appearing once. V is TRBV5-1 and J is TRBJ2-7; D is possibly TRBD2 (6 bases). The sequence came from a male patient under 18 who had a stem cell transplant for acute lymphoblastic leukemia, so the T cells may come from the graft donor. This specimen was PBMCs, mostly from graft donor cells, taken 360 days after TCRalphabeta/CD19-depleted stem cell transplant. CDR3 coding DNA: TGCGCCAGCAGCTACGGGACTTACCTCTCCTACGAGCAGTACTTC. Residues: CASSYGTYLSYEQYF. Full variable domain (missing parts from reference TRBV5-1 and TRBJ2-7): KAGVTQTPRYLIKTRGQQVTLSCSPISGHRSVSWYQQTPGQGLQFLFEYFSETQRNKGNFPGRFSGRQFSNSRSEMNVSTLELGDSALYLCASSYGTYLSYEQYFGPGTRLTVT.